This TCR beta chain was profiled in a study of cytomegalovirus exposure and HLA in healthy donors (dated 2017 in TCRdb). Concerning the study at large: An earlier analysis of several hundred of the donors reported approximately 300 Gb of sequence data and some 110 million unique TCR beta sequences obtained from about 180 million T cells. About five DR-DQ haplotypes were treated as single units for association and clustering because of strong linkage in the cohort. Among under 450 genotyped donors of the cohort, an average of roughly 240,000 unique TCR beta nucleotide sequences were sequenced per donor, roughly 18% of them non-productive. Both class I and class II loci were covered by HLA typing, at four-digit resolution. Donor age, sex, ethnicity and CMV serostatus were compiled together with the repertoire data. To predict cytomegalovirus infection status, the study brought together high-throughput TCR immunosequencing, statistical association of individual TCRs with disease status, and machine learning. The later analysis used no new phenotypic data to find candidate immune exposures, relying instead on TCR beta sequences and their occurrence across donors. The T cell repertoires of around 670 subjects were profiled by immunosequencing and related to cytomegalovirus serostatus. A later genetic analysis took genome-wide SNP genotypes for about 55% of the 666 donors and used that subset as a discovery cohort. A separate validation cohort of roughly 120 different subjects was used in addition to the 666-subject first cohort. The genetic ancestry cluster associated with self-reported Caucasian donors included over 65% of the 350 to 500 genotyped donors. An early release that covered about 640 HLA-typed donors contained approximately 300 gigabases of sequencing data and tens of millions of unique TCR sequences. An earlier analysis of around 640 of the donors used high-throughput TCR beta sequencing to judge whether each TCR beta V gene segment behaved as functional or pseudogenic. The aim of the study was to test whether cataloging public T cell receptors could identify signatures of past pathogen exposure. Every discovery cohort repertoire had been produced on one sequencing platform. The number of typed donors differed by locus: about 629-630 for A, B, C, DRB1 and DQB1; about 520 for DQA1; about 600 for DPA1; and 400 to 480 for DPB1. To study patterns of TCR occurrence, a later analysis re-analyzed previously published TCR beta repertoires from under 750 donors and added high-resolution HLA genotyping.

Comment on this clone: This clone's antigen is unknown. Base qualities are not at hand, and no much larger clone is one base apart.

General conclusions and limits of the study: The 87-base-pair reads could not distinguish some IMGT-functional V segments, including TRBV6-2 and TRBV6-3, so those segments were excluded. An earlier analysis of 587 of the donors showed that most TCR beta V segments appeared in productive rearrangements either about 87% or about 30% of the time, which broadly matched IMGT annotations. In vitro tests confirmed that a few of the cytomegalovirus-associated TCR beta chains recognize cytomegalovirus antigens. Linkage disequilibrium might explain the correlated functional status among segregating V segments, but an unknown experimental factor could not be excluded. A later genetic analysis associated a missense DCLRE1C variant with V-gene and J-gene trimming of TCR beta chains, and an independent cohort replicated the association. A later genetic analysis reported fewer N-insertions in productive TCRs among donors in an Asian-associated ancestry cluster than the roughly 640-donor mean. Because counts were too low, roughly 18 rarely observed V segments, including chromosome 9 orphons, were left out of the earlier analysis of 500 to 750 of the donors. Roughly uniform sequencing depth across donors was assumed in presence/absence analyses, although this assumption may not hold. Specific HLA alleles were associated with some 15,000 TCR beta sequences at a false discovery rate of 0.05 in a later analysis. A later analysis reported that several top co-occurrence clusters appeared linked to parvovirus B19, influenza, CMV and Epstein-Barr virus. In both the original and validation cohorts, the classifier was reported to diagnose cytomegalovirus status with high specificity and sensitivity. A cluster of highly shared sequence variants was judged likely to represent a technical artifact of the sequencing pipeline. Most CMV-associated TCR beta chains appeared to be HLA-restricted in a later analysis, and the HLA associations seemed to be driven largely by CMV exposure. This cohort had only TCR beta chains sequenced, and the lack of alpha or paired-chain data limited which features could be detected. According to the authors, the approach could potentially be generalized to other disease states and immunological phenotypes. In a later analysis, HLA-associated TCR beta chains showed more clonal expansion and lower generation probabilities than non-associated chains that were equally common. A later analysis found that TCR association rates varied across HLA loci, with DRB1 alleles showing the most associated TCRs and HLA-C alleles the fewest. When HLA alleles, especially DR and DQ, strongly co-occurred, attributing TCR associations to individual alleles was difficult. For the cohort, immune exposure information was limited to CMV serostatus. In the study, approximately 160 TCR beta chains were listed as associated with cytomegalovirus. Because HLA typing was missing for some donors at each locus, association tests included only the typed subset. Across donors, most TCR sequences were observed very rarely, whereas some public TCRs were present in many individuals. A further reported finding was that TCR beta sequences accurately predicted the HLA-A and HLA-B alleles for most subjects in the first cohort.

V lost 7 bases and J lost 2 bases; the stretch between them is 10 bases long. Including the terminal cysteine and phenylalanine, the CDR3 comprises 13 residues. Left in the record is the CDR3 DNA by itself, 39 bases read in frame from the first base. Per the germline V gene (reference sequence), MNHEY is the CDR1 and SMNVEV is the CDR2. In total, approximately 700 healthy bone marrow donors made up the cohort. Cohort members were all nominally healthy when sampled, although unrecorded immune exposures were likely present. The donor was CMV seropositive and was included in the group of almost 300 seropositive cohort members. A peripheral blood sample was collected from each donor, and TCR beta sequencing was performed on peripheral blood mononuclear cells. The Qiagen DNeasy Blood Extraction Kit was used to extract genomic DNA from the blood cell samples. Libraries came from the immunoSEQ multiplex PCR assay. For the multiplex PCR, a mixture combining 60 forward primers for TCR Vbeta segments and 13 reverse primers for TCR Jbeta segments was used. The CDR3 region of rearranged TCR beta genes was amplified from genomic DNA by a multiplex PCR assay. Amplified TCR beta libraries were sequenced as 87-base-pair reads on the Illumina HiSeq System. Per the original workflow: Across the roughly 700 repertoires, a later analysis counted approximately 83 million unique TCR beta chains, roughly 11 million of which were shared by at least two donors. Raw reads were error-corrected and collapsed into unique sequences with a nearest-neighbor algorithm that merged closely related sequences to remove PCR and sequencing errors. Alignment of CDR3 sequences to IMGT reference sequences was used to assign V, D and J gene segments. For a sequence to be retained, a match of at least six nucleotides was required to both a V gene segment and a J gene segment. Rearrangements were classified as productive when the CDR3 lacked stop codons and remained in frame with V and J, and all other rearrangements were classified as non-productive. Following IMGT convention, CDR3 was defined as the stretch from the second conserved V-encoded cysteine to the conserved J-encoded phenylalanine. The earlier analysis of 500 to 650 of the donors excluded any sequence lacking an unambiguous match to a single V gene segment. An earlier analysis of fewer than 750 of the donors classified V segments as functional when productive rearrangements were above 56.7% and as segregating when the standard deviation between donors was above 5%. To diagnose cytomegalovirus status from the catalog of TCR beta chain sequences, a statistical classification framework was built. A later analysis assigned V and J genes by comparing TCR nucleotide sequences with IMGT/GENE-DB human TR gene sequences. A later analysis assigned CDR3 sequences and most-parsimonious VDJ recombination scenarios with the TCRdist pipeline. In a later analysis, each TCR beta chain was defined by its CDR3 amino acid sequence together with its V-gene family, and reads without a unique V-gene family were excluded. To address suspected cross-contamination and a sequencing artifact, a later analysis removed 450 to 700 highly shared, low-generation-probability nucleotide sequences. For each public chain, a later analysis derived a clonal expansion index from normalized ranks of inferred template counts within each repertoire. In a later analysis, generation probabilities were computed with a VDJ recombination model fitted to out-of-frame rearrangements, and the resulting probabilities were checked against IGoR. A later analysis scored TCR-TCR, TCR-HLA and TCR-CMV co-occurrence with hypergeometric tests, applying a repertoire-size bias correction to TCR pairs. In a later analysis, false discovery rates were estimated by permuting HLA or CMV assignments 20 times. In a later analysis, co-occurring TCRs were grouped using DBSCAN, with TCRdist sequence similarity added in when clustering inside HLA-allele-positive subsets. For co-occurrence clustering, repertoires with fewer than 30,000 or more than 120,000 public chains were excluded, along with roughly 5 repertoires with anomalous nucleotide sharing. TCRdb limited this immuneACCESS table to in-frame rearrangements with V and J called. A share of clones is missing; checked studies link under half to unresolved V genes, and the rest is unexplained. D and trimming were read from the DNA, whereas the V and J calls and clone size are those reported in that table. This sample is represented by under 200,000 clones; 80% to 90% of them were singletons. 6.4% of the sample lies in the top ten.

The receptor chain draws on TRBV27 and TRBJ2-3, with a weak D call of TRBD2 (5 bases match). This receptor was identified in a man in his fifties or sixties in good health and CMV-seropositive. The material sequenced was PBMCs. CDR3 protein: CASKASSTDTQYF. The nucleotide sequence is TGTGCCAGCAAGGCTAGCTCCACAGATACGCAGTATTTT.